The 30 T cell receptor beta chains listed next were all sequenced from one sample in a study of T cell repertoires in ileal Crohn's disease. Assay: immunoSEQ multiplex PCR; the TCRdb copy retains only in-frame clones and omits some. This repertoire shows fewer than 6,500 clones, less than 90% found once; its top ten account for approximately 4.7%. The sequenced sample consisted of ileal tissue. These receptors all come from an adult with Crohn's disease.

V gene TRBV11-2 combines with J gene TRBJ2-1; no firm D call. V was pared by 7 bases and J by 9 bases, with 16 bases between. Germline CDR1 SGHAT, CDR2 FQNNGV. This CDR3 contains 13 residues. The CDR3 coding sequence is TGTGCCAGCACCCAGAGTACCGCTTCTGAGCAGTTCTTC. It translates to CASTQSTASEQFF.

This clone was seen only once. This chain uses TRBV9 with TRBJ2-7, with 8 positions matching TRBD1. The CDR3 contains 14 residues. Germline V gene data show CDR1 as SGDLS and CDR2 as YYNGEE. The junction had 6 bases not matched to a gene; V was cut back by 0 bases and J by 7 bases. This CDR3 is CASSVGQGAREQYF. The CDR3 nucleotides read TGTGCCAGCAGCGTAGGGCAGGGGGCGCGGGAGCAGTACTTC.

This clone was detected a few times. The chain is built from TRBV10-3 and TRBJ2-7; D possibly matches TRBD1 or TRBD2 (5 bases each). This CDR3 has 16 residues. CDR1 ENHRY and CDR2 SYGVKD come from the germline V gene. V was clipped by 6 bases and J by 5 bases, with 23 bases between them. The chain's CDR3 is CAIRNTGTAKNHEQYF. CDR3 DNA sequence: TGTGCCATCAGGAATACCGGGACCGCAAAAAACCACGAGCAGTACTTC.

The chain recombines TRBV4-1 with TRBJ1-5, with unresolved D. Germline V gene data show CDR1 as MGHRA and CDR2 as YSYEKL. The CDR3 is made up of 15 amino acids. The V end was cut by 2 bases, the J end by 1 base, with 9 bases between. CDR3 bases: TGCGCCAGCAGCCAATATGCGGACAGCAATCAGCCCCAGCATTTT. This sequence encodes CASSQYADSNQPQHF.

The CDR3 DNA reads TGTGCCAGCACCCTGGACCGACTGCAGTTCTTC. Amino acid sequence: CASTLDRLQFF. The rearrangement uses TRBV6-6 and TRBJ2-1; D ambiguous. The CDR3 is 11 amino acids. Germline CDR1 MNHNY, CDR2 SVGAGI (reference sequence). Trimming cost V 7 bases and J 12 bases, with 13 bases left between them.

The chain uses TRBV4-3 and TRBJ1-6, with D unclear. Germline assignment: CDR1 LGHNA and CDR2 YSLEER. V shed 0 bases and J shed 7 bases, with 13 bases lying between them. The length of the CDR3 is 16 residues. The CDR3 spells CASSQDEPTGNSPLHF. CDR3 bases: TGCGCCAGCAGCCAAGATGAACCCACGGGGAATTCACCCCTCCACTTT.

The count of this clone is one. The V and J genes are TRBV20-1 and TRBJ1-1; D uncertain. The CDR3 is 10 residues long. CDR1 and CDR2 (germline): DFQATT, SNEGSKA (reference sequence). Trimming left V 0 bases short and J 10 bases short, with 6 bases between. CDR3 in DNA: TGCAGTGCTAGAGATGTCGGAGCTTTCTTT. Protein sequence: CSARDVGAFF.

V usage is TRBV4-1 and J usage is TRBJ2-3; 8 bases are shared with TRBD2. CDR1 is MGHRA and CDR2 is YSYEKL in the germline V gene. The CDR3 is 17 residues long. Unmatched junction bases numbered 10, after V lost 4 bases and J lost 1 base. The CDR3 region is CASSRAYAAGGTDTQYF. In DNA, the CDR3 is TGCGCCAGCAGCCGAGCATATGCAGCGGGGGGCACAGATACGCAGTATTTT.

The rearrangement links TRBV27 to TRBJ1-5; no reliable D call. The CDR3 is 12 amino acids. Trimming removed 1 base from V and 6 bases from J, with 4 bases in between. The germline gives CDR1 MNHEY, CDR2 SMNVEV (reference sequence). The CDR3 spells CASSLLGQPQHF. The CDR3 DNA sequence: TGTGCCAGCAGTTTATTAGGTCAGCCCCAGCATTTT.

The rearrangement links TRBV11-2 to TRBJ2-7; the D gene is possibly TRBD1 (6 bases). The CDR3 extends over 14 amino acids. V dropped 1 base and J dropped 3 bases, with 10 bases sitting between them. Germline CDR1 and CDR2: SGHAT and FQNNGV. The CDR3 protein is CASSLARGGYEQYF. CDR3 coding DNA: TGTGCCAGCAGCTTAGCTCGAGGGGGCTACGAGCAGTACTTC.

The V gene is TRBV25-1, the J gene TRBJ2-7; TRBD1 or TRBD2 may be the D gene (5 bases each). The germline V gene has CDR1 MGHDK and CDR2 SYGVNS. V lost 4 bases, J lost 2 bases, and 12 bases lay in between. This CDR3 has 14 amino acids. CDR3 protein: CASSAAGTPYEQYF. The CDR3 coding sequence is TGTGCCAGCAGTGCGGCAGGGACCCCCTACGAGCAGTACTTC.

The table lists this clone with a few counts. The chain employs TRBV14 and TRBJ2-7; TRBD1 agrees at 9 bases. The CDR3 covers 16 residues. Germline values: CDR1 SGHDN, CDR2 FVKESK. J gave up 6 bases and V 0 bases, and 9 bases lay outside the gene matches. Here the CDR3 reads CASSQDLGTGPLEQYF. In DNA form, the CDR3 reads TGTGCCAGCAGCCAAGATCTAGGGACAGGGCCCCTCGAGCAGTACTTC.

The V and J genes are TRBV5-1 and TRBJ2-7, with 7 bases identical to TRBD1. The CDR3 has 16 residues. Germline assignment: CDR1 SGHRS and CDR2 YFSETQ. V gave up 0 bases and J gave up 6 bases; unmatched junction bases: 12. The CDR3 DNA reads TGCGCCAGCAGCTTGGGCCCGGCTGGGGACAGCCGCGAGCAGTACTTC. This gives the protein CASSLGPAGDSREQYF.

V is TRBV29-1 and J is TRBJ2-6; a possible D gene is TRBD2 (7 bases). V shed 6 bases and J shed 0 bases, with 15 bases lying between them. The germline CDR1 and CDR2 sequences are SQVTM and ANQGSEA. There are 16 residues in the CDR3. The CDR3 region has the DNA TGCAGCGTGCAGCGGGACACCGACTCTGGGGCCAACGTCCTGACTTTC. Its protein is CSVQRDTDSGANVLTF.

This clone came up a few times. The gene calls are TRBV5-1 and TRBJ2-3, with D possibly matching TRBD1 (6 bases). CDR3 length: 16 amino acids. Germline V gives CDR1 SGHRS, CDR2 YFSETQ. Trimming pared 4 bases from V and 2 bases from J, leaving 17 bases between. CDR3 nucleotides: TGCGCCAGCAGCCAAAATTCAGGGGAATACACAGATACGCAGTATTTT. Translating it yields CASSQNSGEYTDTQYF.

The chain employs TRBV7-2 and TRBJ2-6, with TRBD1 identical over 8 bases. Per germline, CDR1 SGHTA and CDR2 FQGNSA. The trim removed 5 bases at V and 2 bases at J, leaving 5 bases unmatched. The CDR3 extends over 16 amino acids. The CDR3 protein is CASSLSTGAGANVLTF. The DNA for the CDR3 is TGTGCCAGCAGCCTCTCGACAGGGGCTGGGGCCAACGTCCTGACTTTC.

This clone showed up just a few times. V gene TRBV4-1 combines with J gene TRBJ2-3, with 10 nucleotides matching TRBD1. Germline V lookup: CDR1 MGHRA, CDR2 YSYEKL. This CDR3 region has 16 residues. V trimming: 1 base; J trimming: 2 bases; junction bases outside the gene matches: 3. The CDR3 DNA follows: TGCGCCAGCAGCCAAGCAGACAGGGGGCCCACAGATACGCAGTATTTT. The encoded protein is CASSQADRGPTDTQYF.

This clone was seen a few times. V usage is TRBV19 and J usage is TRBJ1-1, with 8 bases that match TRBD1. The CDR3 has 15 amino acids. Germline-derived CDR1 and CDR2 are LNHDA and SQIVND (reference sequence). With V trimmed by 5 bases and J by 1 base, 6 bases remained unmatched. This CDR3 is CASSLRTGPNTEAFF. CDR3 nucleotide sequence: TGTGCCAGTAGTCTCCGGACAGGGCCGAACACTGAAGCTTTCTTT.

This clone occurred once. The genes are TRBV6-5 and TRBJ2-7; no clear D. Germline CDR1 is MNHEY and CDR2 is SVGAGI. With 2 bases removed from V and 6 bases from J, the gap between germline ends came to 11 bases. The CDR3 has 13 amino acids. Written as DNA, the CDR3 is TGTGCCAGCAGTTACGCTGGCCCGGTCGAGCAGTACTTC. It encodes CASSYAGPVEQYF.

The V call is TRBV28, the J call TRBJ1-1; tentative D call: TRBD1 (5 bases). Trimming cost V 6 bases and J 3 bases, with 14 bases left between them. Germline loops: CDR1 MDHEN, CDR2 SYDVKM. The CDR3 loop spans 14 amino acids. The CDR3 DNA is TGTGCCAGCAGCCCTAGGGGTCGGTACACTGAAGCTTTCTTT. Amino acids: CASSPRGRYTEAFF.

This chain uses TRBV29-1 with TRBJ1-2, with D hard to call. The CDR3 spans 12 residues. Trimming took 2 bases from V and 1 from J, leaving 5 bases between them. Germline V gene lookup returns CDR1 SQVTM and CDR2 ANQGSEA. Here the CDR3 reads CSVEPYNYGYTF. The DNA of the CDR3 is TGCAGCGTTGAACCATATAACTATGGCTACACCTTC.

This clone is labeled as large. This CDR3 is CSVEGRQLNEQFF. The DNA for the CDR3 is TGCAGCGTTGAGGGCAGGCAACTCAATGAGCAGTTCTTC. The chain uses TRBV29-1 and TRBJ2-1; D uncertain. Per germline, CDR1 SQVTM and CDR2 ANQGSEA. This CDR3 has 13 amino acids. V lost 3 bases to trimming and J lost 6 bases, with 12 bases between them.

The V and J genes are TRBV6-5 and TRBJ2-3, with TRBD1 identical over 8 bases. This CDR3 has 15 residues. Germline V gives CDR1 MNHEY, CDR2 SVGAGI. V trimming: 2 bases; J trimming: 4 bases; junction bases outside the gene matches: 5. CDR3 region: CASSYIGQGPDTQYF. CDR3 nucleotide sequence: TGTGCCAGCAGTTACATTGGACAGGGACCAGATACGCAGTATTTT.

This sequence joins TRBV7-6 and TRBJ2-3, with 11 positions matching TRBD2. This CDR3 contains 14 residues. Germline CDR1 SGHVS, CDR2 FNYEAQ. Trimming at V came to 4 bases and at J to 4 bases, leaving 1 base not matched to a gene. Here the CDR3 reads CASSWTSGPDTQYF. For the CDR3, the DNA is TGTGCCAGCAGCTGGACTAGCGGGCCAGATACGCAGTATTTT.

The chain combines TRBV28 with TRBJ1-3; possibly TRBD1 for D (6 bases). The CDR3 is 16 amino acids. V was pared by 5 bases and J by 1 base, with 15 bases between. The germline V gene encodes CDR1 MDHEN and CDR2 SYDVKM. CDR3 in amino acids: CASSLPLRGSGNTIYF. The CDR3 region has the DNA TGTGCCAGCAGTCTTCCACTCAGGGGTTCTGGAAACACCATATATTTT.

V usage is TRBV28 and J usage is TRBJ2-7; no firm D call. This CDR3 has 13 amino acids. Between the trimmed V and J ends, which lost 9 bases and 3 bases, there was a span of 15 bases. CDR1 is MDHEN, CDR2 SYDVKM, per germline. DNA for the CDR3: TGTGCCAGTCAAGGGTCTTTTCGCTACGAGCAGTACTTC. Its translation: CASQGSFRYEQYF.

This clone was found a few times. This chain joins TRBV6-1 and TRBJ1-2; TRBD1 is a possible D gene (5 bases). The germline V gene has CDR1 MNHNS and CDR2 SASEGT. The CDR3 sequence is 11 residues long. The V gene lost 10 bases and the J gene lost 9 bases, with 15 bases spanning the gap. CDR3 nucleotides: TGTGCCACGGGTCAGGGAGCTAGCTACACCTTC. Residues: CATGQGASYTF.

This sequence joins TRBV28 and TRBJ1-5; TRBD1 might be the D (5 bases). The CDR3 length is 14 residues. V was cut by 11 bases and J by 3 bases, with 17 bases left in between. Germline loops: CDR1 MDHEN, CDR2 SYDVKM. CDR3 in DNA: TGTGCCGGGGCCCGGGCCAAGTACAATCAGCCCCAGCATTTT. This gives the protein CAGARAKYNQPQHF.

The J gene is TRBJ2-2, the V gene TRBV18, with D perhaps matching TRBD1 (7 bases). The germline V and J ends were trimmed by 2 bases and 5 bases, with 15 bases remaining between them. CDR3 length equals 16 residues. Germline lookup yields CDR1 KGHSH and CDR2 LQKENI. The CDR3 loop is CASSPRGPGGTGELFF. The CDR3 DNA is TGTGCCAGCTCACCAAGAGGCCCAGGGGGGACCGGGGAGCTGTTTTTT.

The genes are TRBV2 and TRBJ1-2; D gene uncertain. Germline CDR1 reads SNHLY; CDR2 reads FYNNEI. The germline V and J ends were trimmed by 3 bases and 5 bases, with 16 bases remaining between them. This CDR3 comprises 15 residues. CDR3 DNA sequence: TGTGCCAGCAGTGAGTCACGGGCCTCAGCTTATGGCTACACCTTC. Its translation: CASSESRASAYGYTF.